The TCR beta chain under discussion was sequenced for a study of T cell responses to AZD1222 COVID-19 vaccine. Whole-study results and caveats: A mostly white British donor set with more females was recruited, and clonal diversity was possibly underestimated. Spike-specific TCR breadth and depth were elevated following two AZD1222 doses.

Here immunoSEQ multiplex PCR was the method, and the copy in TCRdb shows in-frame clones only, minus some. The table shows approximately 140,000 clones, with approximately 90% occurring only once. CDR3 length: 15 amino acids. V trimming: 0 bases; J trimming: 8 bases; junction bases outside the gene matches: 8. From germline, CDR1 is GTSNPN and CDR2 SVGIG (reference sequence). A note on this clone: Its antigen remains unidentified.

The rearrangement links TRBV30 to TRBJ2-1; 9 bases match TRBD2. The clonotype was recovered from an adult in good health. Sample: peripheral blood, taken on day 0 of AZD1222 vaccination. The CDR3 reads CAWSVGTSSRHEQFF. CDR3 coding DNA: TGTGCCTGGAGTGTGGGGACTAGCAGTAGGCATGAGCAGTTCTTC.